The 16 T cell receptor beta chains listed next were all sequenced from one sample in a study of cytotoxic CD8 clonotypes in ibrutinib-treated CLL. Measured with immunoSEQ multiplex PCR; TCRdb has only the in-frame clones, and not every one. The sample yields some 120,000 clones, around 84% seen once. The material sequenced was PBMCs, taken after 24 months of ibrutinib treatment. These receptors all stem from a human donor with chronic lymphocytic leukemia.

The chain couples TRBV5-4 to TRBJ1-1; D is undetermined. This CDR3 is 15 amino acids long. Germline V gene lookup returns CDR1 SGHNT and CDR2 YYREEE (reference sequence). V gave up 3 bases and J gave up 4 bases, with 16 bases separating them. CDR3 protein: CASSSSGGRGTEAFF. DNA of the CDR3: TGTGCCAGCAGCTCCTCGGGAGGTCGTGGCACTGAAGCTTTCTTT.

This sequence joins TRBV19 and TRBJ2-7, with TRBD2 as a possible D gene (5 bases). V lost 2 bases to trimming and J lost 5 bases, with 7 bases between them. Germline CDR1 LNHDA, CDR2 SQIVND (reference sequence). The CDR3 has 12 residues. The CDR3 spells CASSITGNEQYF. CDR3 bases: TGTGCCAGTAGTATAACGGGGAACGAGCAGTACTTC.

This rearrangement joins TRBV9 to TRBJ1-1, with D tentatively TRBD1 (5 bases). CDR3 length: 13 amino acids. From germline, CDR1 is SGDLS and CDR2 YYNGEE. V was clipped by 2 bases and J by 3 bases, with 8 bases between them. This CDR3 reads CASSVGHDTEAFF. The DNA for the CDR3 is TGTGCCAGCAGCGTTGGACATGACACTGAAGCTTTCTTT.

The J gene is TRBJ2-7, the V gene TRBV6-5; tentative D call: TRBD1 (6 bases). CDR3 length: 14 residues. CDR1 is MNHEY and CDR2 is SVGAGI in the germline V gene. The germline V and J ends were trimmed by 4 bases and 0 bases, with 10 bases remaining between them. This CDR3 is CASSFDRSSYEQYF. The CDR3 DNA sequence: TGTGCCAGCAGTTTCGACAGGAGCTCCTACGAGCAGTACTTC.

The chain joins TRBV11-2 to TRBJ2-7; TRBD2 matches at 10 bases. The CDR3 totals 15 residues. V was pared by 5 bases and J by 2 bases, with 6 bases of the junction left unmatched. Germline V gives CDR1 SGHAT, CDR2 FQNNGV. CDR3 sequence reads: CASSPRTSGPYEQYF. In DNA, the CDR3 is TGTGCCAGCAGCCCCCGGACTAGCGGTCCCTACGAGCAGTACTTC.

The V call is TRBV2, the J call TRBJ2-5, with TRBD2 identical over 7 bases. Germline V CDR1 and CDR2: SNHLY, FYNNEI. CDR3 length equals 15 residues. J lost 2 bases, V lost 3 bases, and 6 bases had no gene match. CDR3 coding DNA: TGTGCCAGCAGTGATCGACTAGCAAATCAAGAGACCCAGTACTTC. Translation: CASSDRLANQETQYF.

As for this clone: At the DNA level, this CDR3 is encoded by other sequences in the same sample as well. The chain is built from TRBV18 and TRBJ2-1, with a possible D match to TRBD2 (6 bases). The CDR3 totals 13 residues. Germline V CDR1 and CDR2: KGHSH, LQKENI. Between the trimmed V and J ends, which lost 6 bases and 5 bases, there was a span of 11 bases. The CDR3 loop is CASSPGTDNEQFF. DNA of the CDR3: TGTGCCAGCTCTCCAGGGACTGACAATGAGCAGTTCTTC.

This clone was seen only a few times. The CDR3 region has the DNA TGTGCCAGTGGCGACGAATGGGCCTACAACACTGAAGCTTTCTTT. It encodes CASGDEWAYNTEAFF. V gene TRBV19 combines with J gene TRBJ1-1, with unresolved D. Germline V gene lookup returns CDR1 LNHDA and CDR2 SQIVND (reference sequence). The CDR3 extends over 15 amino acids. Trimming cost V 8 bases and J 2 bases, with 18 bases left between them.

A few counts support this clone. The chain employs TRBV19 and TRBJ2-2; D may match TRBD1 or TRBD2 (5 bases each). Germline loops: CDR1 LNHDA, CDR2 SQIVND (reference sequence). V lost 3 bases and J lost 6, with 8 bases in between. The CDR3 runs to 13 residues. The CDR3 protein is CASSMRGAGELFF. The CDR3 DNA reads as TGTGCCAGTAGTATGAGAGGGGCCGGGGAGCTGTTTTTT.

The gene calls are TRBV21-1 and TRBJ1-2. TRBV21-1 has pseudogene status. The CDR3 is 16 residues long. The CDR3 DNA reads as TGTGCCAGCCCTCCGAGTCCTACTTTCGGCCGCTATGGCTACACCTTC. Translated, it gives CASPPSPTFGRYGYTF.

This clone has only one observation. The rearrangement joins TRBV6-6 to TRBJ1-4; maybe TRBD1 (5 bases). Germline V gene sequence: CDR1 MNHNY, CDR2 SVGAGI (reference sequence). The CDR3 sequence is 15 residues long. The V end lost 0 bases, the J end lost 3 bases, and 8 bases lay between the germline ends. Here the CDR3 reads CASSYSGEPNEKLFF. DNA of the CDR3: TGTGCCAGCAGTTACTCGGGGGAACCTAATGAAAAACTGTTTTTT.

The chain is built from TRBV5-1 and TRBJ1-6; tentative D call: TRBD1 (6 bases). The CDR3 is made up of 13 amino acids. Germline CDR1 is SGHRS and CDR2 is YFSETQ. V was pared by 0 bases and J by 11 bases, with 9 bases between. The CDR3, as DNA: TGCGCCAGCAGCTTGGCTGGACAGCCACCCCTCCACTTT. Encoded protein: CASSLAGQPPLHF.

The chain is built from TRBV7-9 and TRBJ2-7, with TRBD1 as a possible D gene (5 bases). The CDR3 loop spans 13 amino acids. With 5 bases removed from V and 2 bases from J, the gap between germline ends came to 10 bases. The V gene's germline CDR1 is SEHNR and CDR2 FQNEAQ (reference sequence). CDR3 loop: CASSPGFPYEQYF. DNA of the CDR3: TGTGCCAGCAGCCCAGGGTTCCCCTACGAGCAGTACTTC.

This clone occurred once. The chain couples TRBV5-1 to TRBJ2-7, with D tentatively TRBD2 (6 bases). The CDR3 is 14 residues long. Trimming cost V 4 bases and J 4 bases, with 15 bases left between them. The germline V gene has CDR1 SGHRS and CDR2 YFSETQ. The CDR3 loop is CASSTGASVYEQYF. CDR3 nucleotide sequence: TGCGCCAGCAGCACCGGGGCTAGCGTTTACGAGCAGTACTTC.

The V call is TRBV10-2, the J call TRBJ1-1; a possible D gene is TRBD1 (6 bases). Trimming pared 5 bases from V and 4 bases from J, leaving 14 bases between. Germline CDR1 is WSHSY and CDR2 is SAAADI. The CDR3 contains 14 residues. CDR3 coding DNA: TGCGCCAGCAGTTTGGGGGGCTGGGGCACTGAAGCTTTCTTT. Amino acid sequence: CASSLGGWGTEAFF.

This chain connects TRBV7-9 to TRBJ1-4, with D hard to call. The germline gives CDR1 SEHNR, CDR2 FQNEAQ (reference sequence). V was cut by 5 bases and J by 1 base, with 11 bases left in between. CDR3 length: 15 amino acids. CDR3 amino acids: CASSPPVKTNEKLFF. The CDR3 DNA follows: TGTGCCAGCAGCCCCCCCGTGAAAACTAATGAAAAACTGTTTTTT.